This is a list of T cell receptor beta chains from one sample in a study of regulatory T cells in long-lasting Graves disease. One entry per CDR3 protein, called by TCRdb with MiXCR from the multiplex PCR reads. The sample lists about 200,000 distinct CDR3 sequences; about 19% were seen once. This sample was shared with a second study, whose subject was T cells in Graves' hyperthyroidism and ophthalmopathy.

The material was peripheral blood mononuclear cells (PBMCs), obtained at new diagnosis, from a patient treated with antithyroid drugs. Source of these receptors: a woman younger than 45 with Graves disease. Both conserved end residues are part of each CDR3. The order of the fields is D gene, V gene, J gene, clone size, CDR3 DNA, CDR3 protein. D genes are given only for firm matches. Some rows have no size entry. The others give once, few or many, or a class for an expanded clone.

NA	TRBV7-9	TRBJ2-7	many	TGTGCCAGCAGCTTAGCGTTGGGTAAAAGCGGCGAGCAGTACTTC	CASSLALGKSGEQYF
TRBD2	TRBV7-2	TRBJ2-7	many	TGTGCCAGCAGCTCCCGGACTAGTTCAGGGTACGAGCAGTACTTC	CASSSRTSSGYEQYF
NA	TRBV5-1	TRBJ2-5	many	TGCGCCAGCGGCTTGGGCTTTGGCCAGAAAGAGACCCAGTACTTC	CASGLGFGQKETQYF
TRBD2	TRBV4-1	TRBJ2-3	many	TGCGCCAGCAGCCAGCTGACTAGCGGGCCTAGCACAGATACGCAGTATTTT	CASSQLTSGPSTDTQYF
TRBD2	TRBV28	TRBJ2-7	NA	TGTGCCAGCAGTCGACTAGCGGTTTTCTACGAGCAGTACTTC	CASSRLAVFYEQYF
TRBD1	TRBV28	TRBJ1-1	many	TGTGCCAGCAGTTCGGTGACAGGGACAAACACTGAAGCTTTCTTT	CASSSVTGTNTEAFF
NA	TRBV7-2	TRBJ2-1	few	TGTGCCGGCAGCTTAGATCTCGGGAGACACAATGAGCAGTTCTTC	CAGSLDLGRHNEQFF
NA	TRBV28	TRBJ1-6	many	TGTGCCAGCAGTTTAGTGCGGCCGGAGTCCGGTTCACCCCTCCACTTT	CASSLVRPESGSPLHF
TRBD2	TRBV20-1	TRBJ2-1	NA	TGCAGTGCCCCCCCAGCGGGAAGCTCCTACAATGAGCAGTTCTTC	CSAPPAGSSYNEQFF
TRBD1	TRBV30	TRBJ1-2	many	TGTGCCTGGAGACAGGGGGAAGACTATGGCTACACCTTC	CAWRQGEDYGYTF
NA	TRBV20-1	TRBJ1-3	once	TGCAGTGCTACTGGCCCCTCTGGAAACACCATATATTTT	CSATGPSGNTIYF
TRBD1	TRBV24-1	TRBJ1-1	NA	TGTGCCACCAGTGATGACAGGGTGACTGAAGCTTTCTTT	CATSDDRVTEAFF
NA	TRBV11-2	TRBJ2-1	many	TGTGCCAGCAGCTTTGCGGACAATGAGCAGTTCTTC	CASSFADNEQFF
NA	TRBV5-8	TRBJ2-5	many	TGTGCCAGCAGCTTAAGAATCGAGGGTCCGGGGACCCAGTACTTC	CASSLRIEGPGTQYF
TRBD1	TRBV6-2/TRBV6-3	TRBJ2-7	NA	TGTGCCAGCACTTCGCCAGGGGGCCTCTACGAGCAGTACTTC	CASTSPGGLYEQYF
NA	TRBV6-1	TRBJ1-4	many	TGTGCCAGCAGTGAAAGTGCAGGCCCCGAAAAACTGTTTTTT	CASSESAGPEKLFF
NA	TRBV5-1	TRBJ1-3	many	TGCGCCAGTGGGGAGGGCCCCGGAAACACCATATATTTT	CASGEGPGNTIYF
TRBD1	TRBV9	TRBJ2-7	many	TGTGCCAGCAGCCCCGGGACAGGGGGCCGGGAGCAGTACTTC	CASSPGTGGREQYF